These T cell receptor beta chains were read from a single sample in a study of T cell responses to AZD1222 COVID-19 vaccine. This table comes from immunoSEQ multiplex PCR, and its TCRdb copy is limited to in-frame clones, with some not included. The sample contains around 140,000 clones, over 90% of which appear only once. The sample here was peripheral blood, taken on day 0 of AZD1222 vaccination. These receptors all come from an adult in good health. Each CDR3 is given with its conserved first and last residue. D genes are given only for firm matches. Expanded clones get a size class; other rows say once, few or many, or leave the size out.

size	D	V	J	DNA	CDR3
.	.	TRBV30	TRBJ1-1	TGTGCCTGGGGGCCCGGGCGGGGGATGAACACTGAAGCTTTCTTT	CAWGPGRGMNTEAFF
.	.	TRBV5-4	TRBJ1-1	TGTGCCAGCAGCTTGGTAGCTGGGGACACTGAAGCTTTCTTT	CASSLVAGDTEAFF
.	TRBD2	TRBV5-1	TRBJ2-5	TGCGCCAGCAGCTCAGGGAGGGTAGGGGAGACCCAGTACTTC	CASSSGRVGETQYF
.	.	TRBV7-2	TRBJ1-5	TGTGCCAGCAGCGAAACAAAGGGCAATCAGCCCCAGCATTTT	CASSETKGNQPQHF
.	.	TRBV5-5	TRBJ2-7	TGTGCCAGCAGCTTCGGTTACTCCTACGAGCAGTACTTC	CASSFGYSYEQYF
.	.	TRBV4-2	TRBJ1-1	TGTGCCAGCAGCCAAGACGGTGGAAATGGGGTAGCTTTCTTT	CASSQDGGNGVAFF
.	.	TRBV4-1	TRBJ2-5	TGCGCCAGCAGCCAAGATCGAATCCTAGGTGGGACCCAGTACTTC	CASSQDRILGGTQYF
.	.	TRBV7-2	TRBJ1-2	TGTGCCAGCCAAGGATCTGGCTACACCTTC	CASQGSGYTF
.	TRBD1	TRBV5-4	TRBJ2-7	TGTGCCAGCAGCTCCCGAGGAGGGACAGGGGGCTTCTACGAGCAGTACTTC	CASSSRGGTGGFYEQYF
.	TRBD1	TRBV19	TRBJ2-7	TGTGCCAGTAGTAAGGGACAGGGGTCTTCCTACGAGCAGTACTTC	CASSKGQGSSYEQYF
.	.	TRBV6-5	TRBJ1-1	TGTGCCAGCAGAGGGGTGGGGACTGAAGCTTTCTTT	CASRGVGTEAFF
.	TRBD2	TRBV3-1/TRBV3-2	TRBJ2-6	TGTGCCAGCAGCCCGAGACTAGCGGGGCCCGGGGCCAACGTCCTGACTTTC	CASSPRLAGPGANVLTF
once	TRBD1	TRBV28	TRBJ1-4	TGTGCCAGCAGTTTGGGGACAGGGTGGGAAAAACTGTTTTTT	CASSLGTGWEKLFF
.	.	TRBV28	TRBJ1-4	TGTGCCAGCAGCCGCCCCGGGGCCTCCTCGGCGTTTTTT	CASSRPGASSAFF
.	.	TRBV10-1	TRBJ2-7	TGCGCCAGCAGCAACTTCCGAGACCGAGCCTACGAGCAGTACTTC	CASSNFRDRAYEQYF
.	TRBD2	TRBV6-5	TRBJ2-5	TGTGCCAGCAGTTACTCGGCGGGGGGCAGTGAGACCCAGTACTTC	CASSYSAGGSETQYF
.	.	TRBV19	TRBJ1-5	TGTGCCAGTAGTATGATACGGGGGAATCAGCCCCAGCATTTT	CASSMIRGNQPQHF
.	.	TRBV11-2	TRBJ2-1	TGTGCCAGCAGCCGCTTCCTAGCGACAAAGGGGTTCTTC	CASSRFLATKGFF
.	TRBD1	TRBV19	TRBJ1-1	TGTGCCAGTAGTCAATTTGGGACAGGCGTGAACACTGAAGCTTTCTTT	CASSQFGTGVNTEAFF
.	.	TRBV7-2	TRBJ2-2	TGTGCCAGCAGCTTACTTTCCGGCGGGGAGCTGTTTTTT	CASSLLSGGELFF
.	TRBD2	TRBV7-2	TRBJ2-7	TGTGCCAGCAGCCATAGCGGGGGGATCGACGAGCAGTACTTC	CASSHSGGIDEQYF
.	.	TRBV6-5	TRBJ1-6	TGTGCCAGCACCCTCGGTGGAGGACCCCTCCACTTT	CASTLGGGPLHF
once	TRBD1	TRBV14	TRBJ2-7	TGTGCCAGCAGCCAAGCCGCCCCCGACAGGGGAACTTCCTACGAGCAGTACTTC	CASSQAAPDRGTSYEQYF
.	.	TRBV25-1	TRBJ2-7	TGTGCCAGCAGTCTCCCGACGAACGAGCAGTACTTC	CASSLPTNEQYF
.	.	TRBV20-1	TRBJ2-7	TGCAGTGCTAGTACGGGCCCCTACGAGCAGTACTTC	CSASTGPYEQYF
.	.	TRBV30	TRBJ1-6	TGTGCCTGGAGTCCACGGGGGGGGGCTTATTCACCCCTCCACTTT	CAWSPRGGAYSPLHF
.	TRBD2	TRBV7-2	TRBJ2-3	TGTGCCAGCAGCTTAGCGCTTCGAGAACTAGCGGGAGGGCCGAAACCAGATACGCAGTATTTT	CASSLALRELAGGPKPDTQYF
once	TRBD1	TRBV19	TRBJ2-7	TGTGCCAGTAGTGCACGGACAGGGGCCTCCTACGAGCAGTACTTC	CASSARTGASYEQYF
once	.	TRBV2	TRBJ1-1	TGTGCCAGCAAATCTGATGGAAAAACTGAAGCTTTCTTT	CASKSDGKTEAFF
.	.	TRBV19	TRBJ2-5	TGTGCCAGTAGTATACAAGAGACCCAGTACTTC	CASSIQETQYF
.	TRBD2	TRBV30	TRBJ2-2	TGTGCCTGGAGTGTAAGCGAACTAGCGGGATTCAGGAGCACCGGGGAGCTGTTTTTT	CAWSVSELAGFRSTGELFF
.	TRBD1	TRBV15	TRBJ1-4	TGTGCCACCAGCAGTGCCCCGGGGGGACAGGGGTTTCGTACATATCTGTTTTTT	CATSSAPGGQGFRTYLFF
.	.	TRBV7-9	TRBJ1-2	TGTGCCAGCAGCTTCTACGACCGGGACCCCGAGTATGGCTACACCTTC	CASSFYDRDPEYGYTF
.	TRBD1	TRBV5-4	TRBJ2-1	TGTGCCAGCAGCTTGGGACAGGGGATGACGGACGACGTAGAGCAGTTCTTC	CASSLGQGMTDDVEQFF
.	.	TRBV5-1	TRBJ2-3	TGCGCCAGCAGCTTGCGGGGTATGGGCACAGATACGCAGTATTTT	CASSLRGMGTDTQYF
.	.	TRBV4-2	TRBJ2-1	TGTGCCAGCAGCCAAGGGCAGGGGGGCTACAATGAGCAGTTCTTC	CASSQGQGGYNEQFF
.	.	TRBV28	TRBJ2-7	TGTGCCAGCAGTTCCCTCCCGGAGCAGTACTTC	CASSSLPEQYF
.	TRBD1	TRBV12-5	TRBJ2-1	TGTGCTAGTGGTTTGGAGACAGGGTACAATGAGCAGTTCTTC	CASGLETGYNEQFF
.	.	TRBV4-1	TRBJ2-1	TGCGCCAGCAGCCAAAGTAATGAGCAGTTCTTC	CASSQSNEQFF
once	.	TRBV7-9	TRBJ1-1	TGTGCCAGCAGCTTCAAAGGGATGAACACTGAAGCTTTCTTT	CASSFKGMNTEAFF
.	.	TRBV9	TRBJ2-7	TGTGCCAGCAGCGCAGAAGGGGACTCCCGCTACGAGCAGTACTTC	CASSAEGDSRYEQYF
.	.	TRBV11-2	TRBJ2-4	TGTGCCAGCAGCTCCGGCCCGGTAAACATTCAGTACTTC	CASSSGPVNIQYF
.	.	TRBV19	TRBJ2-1	TGTGCCAGTAGTATAGACGCGGGCCCTTACAATGAGCAGTTCTTC	CASSIDAGPYNEQFF
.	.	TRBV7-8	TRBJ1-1	TGTGCCAGCAGCTTAGGCGTTATGAACACTGAAGCTTTCTTT	CASSLGVMNTEAFF
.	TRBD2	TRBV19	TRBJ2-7	TGTGCCAGTAGTTTAGCGGGGGGACCGTCCGAGCAGTACTTC	CASSLAGGPSEQYF
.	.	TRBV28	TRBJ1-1	TGTGCCAGCAGCCCGGGGGGGGGTATTGAAGCTTTCTTT	CASSPGGGIEAFF
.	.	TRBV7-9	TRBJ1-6	TGTGCCAGCAGCTTATCCTCATTACCACTTAATTCACCCCTCCACTTT	CASSLSSLPLNSPLHF
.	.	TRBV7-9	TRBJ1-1	TGTGCCAGCAGCTTCGAACGACTTGAAGCTTTCTTT	CASSFERLEAFF
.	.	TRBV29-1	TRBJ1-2	TGCAGCGTTGAACAGGCAACCACACAACCCTATGGCTACACCTTC	CSVEQATTQPYGYTF
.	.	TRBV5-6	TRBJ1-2	TGTGCCAGCAGCTTGGGCCTCCAGGGAAGGGGCTACACCTTC	CASSLGLQGRGYTF
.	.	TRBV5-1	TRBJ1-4	TGCGCCAGCTCCCAGGGGTTGGGGGGCGAAAAACTGTTTTTT	CASSQGLGGEKLFF
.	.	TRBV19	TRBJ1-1	TGTGCCAGTAGTATAGGAGCTGAAGCTTTCTTT	CASSIGAEAFF